This passage covers 2 T cell receptor beta chains from one sample sequenced in a study of tumor and adjacent non-tumor tissue in lung cancer. The template was RNA from unsorted bulk tissue. Three rounds of nested PCR, following a modified ARM-PCR protocol, produced the TCRbeta library. TCRdb re-called the multiplex PCR reads through MiXCR, storing one row per CDR3 protein. The sample consists of some 99,000 distinct CDR3 sequences, more than 70% of them appearing once. The sequencing input was lung tumor tissue. The receptor set was obtained from a woman in her sixties with non-small cell lung cancer.

Turning to this clonotype: This may arise from a read error, as a much more abundant clone is one base away. This chain links TRBV20-1 with TRBJ2-1, with 10 bases identical to TRBD2. This CDR3 spans 16 amino acids. In germline, CDR1 is DFQATT, CDR2 SNEGSKA (reference sequence). The trim removed 0 bases at V and 3 bases at J, leaving 5 bases unmatched. The CDR3 sequence: CSARDWTSGFYNEQFF. The CDR3 DNA sequence: TGCAGTGCTAGAGATTGGACTAGCGGCTTCTACAATGAGCAGTTCTTC.

On this clonotype: An end of the junction does not agree with germline; a read error may underlie this. The chain joins TRBV11-3 to TRBJ2-7; TRBD1 aligns across 7 bases. This CDR3 is 17 amino acids long. Germline CDR1 SGHNT, CDR2 YENEEA. The CDR3 DNA sequence: TGTGCCAGCAGCTCCCCAACCCGGACAGGCATAGTTGGCGAGCAGTATTTC. It codes for CASSSPTRTGIVGEQYF.